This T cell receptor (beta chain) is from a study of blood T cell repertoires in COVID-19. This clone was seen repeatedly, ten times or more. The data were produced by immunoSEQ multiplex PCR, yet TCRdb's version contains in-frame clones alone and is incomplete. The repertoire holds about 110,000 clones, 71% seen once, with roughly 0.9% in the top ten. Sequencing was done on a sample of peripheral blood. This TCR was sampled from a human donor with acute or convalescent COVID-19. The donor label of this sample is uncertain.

For the CDR3, the DNA is TGTGCCAGCAGCAGAAACGTTGACAGTAACTATGGCTACACCTTC. Translated: CASSRNVDSNYGYTF. This chain links TRBV7-9 with TRBJ1-2; maybe TRBD1 (5 bases). V gave up 5 bases and J gave up 1 base, with 14 bases separating them. Germline CDR1 reads SEHNR; CDR2 reads FQNEAQ (reference sequence). CDR3 length: 15 residues.